In this sample, the clone carrying this T cell receptor (beta chain) turned up a few times. Its antigen is currently unknown. Clones were sequenced by immunoSEQ multiplex PCR, and TCRdb holds only the in-frame ones, with some missing. The table records about 10,000 clones, 88% of them present only once. This sample was included in a study of STAT3 mutations in large granular lymphocyte leukemia. General observations from the study: Every T-LGLL patient had at least one immunodominant TCRbeta clonotype.

This CDR3 has 19 amino acids. Germline lookup yields CDR1 SGHRS and CDR2 YFSETQ. Trimming stripped 0 bases from V and 0 bases from J, with 16 bases between. The specimen was peripheral blood mononuclear cells. The sequence was collected from a man aged 55 to 70 with T-cell large granular lymphocyte leukemia. Some clones in this sample may be carry-over from other donors' samples. This chain connects TRBV5-1 to TRBJ1-6, with D possibly being TRBD1 (5 bases). The CDR3 protein is CASSLGGAGRSSYNSPLHF. CDR3 in DNA: TGCGCCAGCAGCTTGGGGGGCGCGGGGCGGAGCTCCTATAATTCACCCCTCCACTTT.